This TCR beta chain is from a study of blood T cell repertoires in COVID-19. About the study: From the United States, Italy and Spain came samples of acute and convalescent COVID-19.

With 2 bases removed from V and 4 bases from J, the gap between germline ends came to 8 bases. The CDR3 is made up of 13 amino acids. Germline CDR1 and CDR2: MNHNS and SASEGT. Assay: immunoSEQ multiplex PCR; the TCRdb copy retains only in-frame clones and omits some. The profile shows hundreds of thousands of clones, approximately 92% of them singletons. Participants spanned ages about 18 to 95 years and resided in 20 to 30 US areas. The sample taken for sequencing was PBMCs or T cells enriched from blood (not recorded which). This TCR came from a woman aged 18-29 years who had recovered from COVID-19. The chain recombines TRBV6-1 with TRBJ1-2; no firm D call. The CDR3 nucleotides read TGTGCCAGCAGTGAAAGCGTCGTCTATGGCTACACCTTC. Its protein is CASSESVVYGYTF.